Shown below are 21 T cell receptor beta chains from a single sample sequenced in a study of identical twins' blood T cells. Each CDR3 protein gets one entry after TCRdb re-called the 5' RACE reads with MiXCR. Here the sample spans 350,000 to 400,000 distinct CDR3 sequences, under 30% being singletons. The specimen sequenced was PBMCs. The receptors were sampled from a woman aged 18 to 55 in good health.

A remark on this clonotype: An end of the junction does not agree with germline; a read error may underlie this. The chain uses TRBV9 and TRBJ1-1; D may be TRBD1 (5 bases). Looked up from germline, CDR1 is SGDLS and CDR2 is YYNGEE. The CDR3 has 13 amino acids. CDR3 amino acids: CANSRDPNSEAFF. DNA for the CDR3: TGTGCCAACAGCCGGGACCCGAACTCTGAAGCTTTCTTT.

The chain combines TRBV20-1 with TRBJ2-1; the D is unclear. Looked up from germline, CDR1 is DFQATT and CDR2 is SNEGSKA (reference sequence). There are 11 residues in the CDR3. As DNA, the CDR3 is TGCAGCGCAGTTGAATACAATGAGCAGTTCTTC. Amino acid sequence: CSAVEYNEQFF.

This clonotype was observed a few times. This chain links TRBV20-1 with TRBJ1-4; D possibly corresponds to TRBD1 (6 bases). CDR3 length: 15 residues. V lost 1 base and J lost 0, with 9 bases in between. CDR1 is DFQATT and CDR2 is SNEGSKA in the germline V gene (reference sequence). CDR3 in amino acids: CSARATGSTNEKLFF. For the CDR3, the DNA is TGCAGTGCTAGAGCAACAGGGTCAACTAATGAAAAACTGTTTTTT.

This chain links TRBV20-1 with TRBJ2-5; the match to TRBD2 covers 8 bases. The CDR3 is 13 residues long. The trim removed 3 bases at V and 5 bases at J, leaving 5 bases unmatched. Germline V gene lookup returns CDR1 DFQATT and CDR2 SNEGSKA (reference sequence). The CDR3 reads CSARRGAWETQYF. The CDR3 DNA reads as TGCAGTGCTAGGCGGGGGGCGTGGGAGACCCAGTACTTC.

The table lists this clonotype with a few counts. The chain uses TRBV10-3 and TRBJ1-5; D is unclear. Trimming removed 4 bases at V and 3 bases at J, with 13 bases between. CDR3 length equals 15 residues. Germline V gives CDR1 ENHRY, CDR2 SYGVKD. CDR3 residues: CAISAAGPSNQPQHF. Written as DNA, the CDR3 is TGTGCCATCAGTGCGGCAGGCCCTTCCAATCAGCCCCAGCATTTT.

This sequence joins TRBV5-1 and TRBJ1-1, with 8 bases matching TRBD1. The CDR3 contains 12 residues. V lost 3 bases to trimming and J lost 8 bases; unmatched junction nucleotides: 3. Germline loops: CDR1 SGHRS, CDR2 YFSETQ. Written as DNA, the CDR3 is TGCGCCAGCAGCTCGGGACAGGCCGAAGCTTTCTTT. Translation gives CASSSGQAEAFF.

This clonotype was counted between two and nine times. The gene calls are TRBV9 and TRBJ2-5, with TRBD2 matching 11 bases. Germline V gene lookup returns CDR1 SGDLS and CDR2 YYNGEE. Germline trimming cut 3 bases from V and 4 bases from J; bases unmatched to any gene: 5. The length of the CDR3 is 15 residues. Here the CDR3 reads CASSELAGAGETQYF. The CDR3 bases are TGTGCCAGCAGCGAACTAGCGGGGGCGGGAGAGACCCAGTACTTC.

The V and J genes are TRBV29-1 and TRBJ1-1, with D tentatively TRBD1 (5 bases). Trimming took 3 bases from V and 7 from J, leaving 18 bases between them. The CDR3 contains 14 residues. The germline V gene has CDR1 SQVTM and CDR2 ANQGSEA. The CDR3 sequence is CSVDRGIGGGEAFF. CDR3 in DNA: TGCAGCGTTGATAGGGGCATTGGAGGTGGTGAAGCTTTCTTT.

This clonotype was seen a handful of times. The gene calls are TRBV19 and TRBJ1-1, with a weak D call TRBD1 (5 bases). The length of the CDR3 is 13 residues. Trimming shortened V by 7 bases and J by 1 base, and 10 bases separated the two germline ends. The germline gives CDR1 LNHDA, CDR2 SQIVND (reference sequence). CDR3 amino acids: CASTRGRNTEAFF. The CDR3 DNA sequence: TGTGCCAGTACGAGGGGCCGGAACACTGAAGCTTTCTTT.

The V call is TRBV20-1, the J call TRBJ1-3; 7 bases align to TRBD1. Germline trimming cut 5 bases from V and 5 bases from J; bases unmatched to any gene: 12. This CDR3 is 15 amino acids long. CDR1 and CDR2 (germline): DFQATT, SNEGSKA (reference sequence). The CDR3: CSAWARQGTRNTIYF. The CDR3 region has the DNA TGCAGTGCTTGGGCTAGACAGGGAACTCGAAACACCATATATTTT.

The V call is TRBV29-1, the J call TRBJ2-2; possibly TRBD1 for D (7 bases). The CDR3 has 13 residues. CDR1 is SQVTM, CDR2 ANQGSEA, per germline. The ends were cut back, 6 bases at V and 4 bases at J, with 12 bases in the middle. CDR3 in amino acids: CSVGGQFTGELFF. CDR3 sequence (DNA): TGCAGCGTGGGGGGACAGTTCACCGGGGAGCTGTTTTTT.

V usage is TRBV29-1 and J usage is TRBJ1-1; 7 bases match TRBD1. This CDR3 is built from 13 residues. The V gene's germline CDR1 is SQVTM and CDR2 ANQGSEA. Here the CDR3 DNA reads TGCATCGTCGGGTTAGGGGGCCGAACTGAAGCTTTCTTT. This gives the protein CIVGLGGRTEAFF.

This chain connects TRBV7-9 to TRBJ1-2; D unresolved. In germline, CDR1 is SEHNR, CDR2 FQNEAQ (reference sequence). V lost 1 base and J lost 7, with 16 bases in between. CDR3 length: 15 amino acids. CDR3 protein: CASSLVGPGIGGYTF. The CDR3 DNA is TGTGCCAGCAGCTTAGTAGGTCCTGGGATCGGTGGCTACACCTTC.

For this clonotype: A much larger clone sits a single nucleotide away, making a read error possible. This chain uses TRBV29-1 with TRBJ1-1; TRBD1 is a possible D gene (5 bases). The CDR3 has 14 residues. Looked up from germline, CDR1 is SQVTM and CDR2 is ANQGSEA. The CDR3 spells CIALGGAVNTEAFF. CDR3 nucleotide sequence: TGCATCGCTCTGGGGGGTGCAGTGAACACTGAAGCTTTCTTT. The whole variable domain, filled in from reference TRBV29-1 and TRBJ1-1, reads SAVISQKPSRDICQRGTSLTIQCQVDSQVTMMFWYRQQPGQSLTLIATANQGSEATYESGFVIDKFPISRPNLTFSTLTVSNMSPEDSSIYLCIALGGAVNTEAFFGQGTRLTVV.

This clonotype came up a few times. The V gene is TRBV9, the J gene TRBJ1-5; D is undetermined. Germline V gene data show CDR1 as SGDLS and CDR2 as YYNGEE. Trimming left V 1 base short and J 3 bases short, with 11 bases between. The CDR3 spans 15 residues. The CDR3 DNA follows: TGTGCCAGCAGCGTAACCCCCCAGGCCAATCAGCCCCAGCATTTT. It is translated as CASSVTPQANQPQHF.

Many counts were recorded for this clonotype. The gene calls are TRBV18 and TRBJ2-3; 9 bases are a match to TRBD2. This CDR3 contains 14 residues. Germline-derived CDR1 and CDR2 are KGHSH and LQKENI. The trim removed 3 bases at V and 3 bases at J, leaving 1 base unmatched. This CDR3 is CASSPGLATDTQYF. The CDR3 nucleotides are TGTGCCAGCTCACCGGGACTAGCAACAGATACGCAGTATTTT.

This clonotype showed up just a few times. The rearrangement links TRBV3-1 to TRBJ1-1; the D gene is possibly TRBD1 (5 bases). Trimming cost V 5 bases and J 6 bases, with 16 bases left between them. This CDR3 spans 14 amino acids. Germline V gives CDR1 LGHDT, CDR2 YNNKEL (reference sequence). The CDR3 reads CASSLQPGSAEAFF. As DNA, the CDR3 is TGTGCCAGCAGCTTACAACCAGGGTCGGCTGAAGCTTTCTTT.

Many counts were recorded for this clonotype. The rearrangement links TRBV6-5 to TRBJ1-5; TRBD1 matches at 7 bases. Germline trimming cut 6 bases from V and 0 bases from J; bases unmatched to any gene: 2. The germline CDR1 and CDR2 sequences are MNHEY and SVGAGI. This CDR3 region has 14 residues. The CDR3 spells CASRQGYSNQPQHF. The CDR3 DNA reads as TGTGCCAGCAGACAGGGGTATAGCAATCAGCCCCAGCATTTT.

This clonotype was observed many times. The chain combines TRBV19 with TRBJ1-2; no reliable D call. Germline CDR1 reads LNHDA; CDR2 reads SQIVND (reference sequence). CDR3 length equals 13 residues. The ends were cut back, 3 bases at V and 4 bases at J, with 9 bases in the middle. Here the CDR3 DNA reads TGTGCCAGTAGTATTAGGCCTATCTATGGCTACACCTTC. It translates to CASSIRPIYGYTF.

As for this clonotype: The junction departs from germline at one end; a sequencing error may be responsible. The chain recombines TRBV7-2 with TRBJ2-7; D is unresolved. Germline V gene lookup returns CDR1 SGHTA and CDR2 FQGNSA. This CDR3 spans 13 amino acids. The CDR3 coding sequence is TGTGCCGGCAGCTTTCCTAAGGCCTACGAGCAGTACTTC. Its protein product is CAGSFPKAYEQYF.

The V and J genes are TRBV20-1 and TRBJ1-6; D may be TRBD1 (5 bases). CDR3 length equals 15 residues. The ends were cut back, 2 bases at V and 7 bases at J, with 15 bases in the middle. Germline assignment: CDR1 DFQATT and CDR2 SNEGSKA (reference sequence). Here the CDR3 reads CSARYPWGRNSPLHF. In nucleotides, the CDR3 is TGCAGTGCTAGATACCCTTGGGGCAGGAATTCACCCCTCCACTTT.